This T cell receptor (beta chain) was obtained from a study of T cells in Graves' hyperthyroidism and ophthalmopathy. Clinical symptoms, serum thyroxine, TRAb, thyroid ultrasound and orbital computed tomography informed diagnoses. Each 10 ml fresh peripheral blood draw supplied the PBMCs. What was amplified from RNA transcripts were TCR beta CDR3 regions. HTBI primers drove first-round RT-PCR of the TCR CDR3. MiXCR, applied by TCRdb to the multiplex PCR reads, yields one record per CDR3 protein. Of fewer than 400,000 distinct CDR3 sequences in the sample, 20% to 25% are singletons; the top ten hold more than 60%. This clonotype was counted a few times. Its target is unknown. General study points: Most thyroid clonotypes expanded above 0.001 appeared in blood too.

The CDR3 totals 18 residues. J lost 2 bases, V lost 0 bases, and 11 bases had no gene match. CDR1 is SGHAT, CDR2 FQNNGV, per germline. The genes are TRBV11-2 and TRBJ2-7, with TRBD2 matching 9 bases. This receptor was identified in a man in his fifties or sixties with Graves' hyperthyroidism. Sequenced input: blood. The CDR3, as DNA: TGTGCCAGCAGCTTAGATTACGGCGGGAGGGGTCCAACCTACGAGCAGTACTTC. Translated, it gives CASSLDYGGRGPTYEQYF.